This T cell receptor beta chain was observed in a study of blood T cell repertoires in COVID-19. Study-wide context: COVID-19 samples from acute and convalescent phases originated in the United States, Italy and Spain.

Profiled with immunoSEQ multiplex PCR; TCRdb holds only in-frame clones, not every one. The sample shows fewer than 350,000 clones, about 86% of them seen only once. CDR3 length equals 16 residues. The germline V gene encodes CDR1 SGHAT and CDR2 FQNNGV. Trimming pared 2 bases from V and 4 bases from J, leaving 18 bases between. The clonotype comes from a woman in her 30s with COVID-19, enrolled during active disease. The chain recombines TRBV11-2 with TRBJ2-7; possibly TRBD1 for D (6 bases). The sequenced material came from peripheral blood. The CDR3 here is CASSLYRDKHGYEQYF. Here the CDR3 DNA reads TGTGCCAGCAGCTTATACCGGGACAAACATGGTTACGAGCAGTACTTC.